These 9 T cell receptor beta chains were sequenced from one sample in a study of T cells of healthy individuals (dated by TCRdb to the late 2010s). The library was made by 5' RACE. TCRdb lists the instrument as Illumina MiSeq. Using fastp at Q25 and MiXCR, TCRdb reprocessed the public reads and kept productive beta chains. Identical CDR3 proteins give one entry, which carries the most common genes and DNA. Here the sample has over 95,000 distinct CDR3 sequences; approximately 18% occur a single time. Of the sample, roughly 6.1% falls within the top ten clones. All receptors derive from a human donor in good health.

The chain employs TRBV7-9 and TRBJ2-3, with D hard to call. Germline V gene data show CDR1 as SEHNR and CDR2 as FQNEAQ (reference sequence). The CDR3 length is 16 residues. The V end lost 2 bases, the J end lost 0 bases, and 12 bases lay between the germline ends. Written as DNA, the CDR3 is TGTGCCAGCAGCTTATCTGTCTTTACTAGCACAGATACGCAGTATTTT. Translation: CASSLSVFTSTDTQYF.

The rearrangement joins TRBV28 to TRBJ2-7, with D perhaps TRBD2 (6 bases). The ends were cut back, 6 bases at V and 4 bases at J, with 13 bases in the middle. The V gene's germline CDR1 is MDHEN and CDR2 SYDVKM. The CDR3 length is 13 residues. The CDR3 DNA reads TGTGCCAGCAGCGAAAGGAGGGGTTACGAGCAGTACTTC. It codes for CASSERRGYEQYF.

This clonotype was seen only a few times. V usage is TRBV28 and J usage is TRBJ2-4; D is uncertain. Germline values: CDR1 MDHEN, CDR2 SYDVKM. This CDR3 is built from 15 residues. V lost 3 bases to trimming and J lost 2 bases, with 11 bases between them. This CDR3 reads CASSFPIGTKNIQYF. The DNA for the CDR3 is TGTGCCAGCAGTTTCCCAATTGGGACCAAAAACATTCAGTACTTC.

On this clonotype itself: Since the CDR3 does not end with the conserved phenylalanine or tryptophan, this likely comes from a read error. The genes are TRBV20-1 and TRBJ2-7; maybe TRBD2 (6 bases). Trimming took off 5 bases at V and 7 bases at J, with 21 bases between the two ends. The CDR3 is made up of 14 amino acids. Germline CDR1 is DFQATT and CDR2 is SNEGSKA (reference sequence). This CDR3 is CSAAWGVGYGEQYY. DNA for the CDR3: TGCAGTGCTGCATGGGGGGTTGGTTACGGGGAGCAGTACTAC.

The J gene is TRBJ1-2, the V gene TRBV28, with D uncertain. The CDR3 contains 12 residues. The germline CDR1 and CDR2 sequences are MDHEN and SYDVKM. Between the trimmed V and J ends, which lost 6 bases and 3 bases, there was a span of 8 bases. CDR3: CASRPTDYGYTF. The CDR3, as DNA: TGTGCCAGCAGGCCTACGGACTATGGCTACACCTTC.

As to this clonotype: At one end the junction does not follow the germline gene, possibly because of a read error. The rearrangement uses TRBV5-5 and TRBJ2-4; D unresolved. This CDR3 is built from 13 residues. Germline V CDR1 and CDR2: SGHKS, YYEKEE (reference sequence). Here the CDR3 DNA reads TGTGCCAGCGTTGGACGAACCAAGAACATTCAGTACTTC. Translation gives CASVGRTKNIQYF.

This clonotype was counted at least ten times. This chain joins TRBV3-1 and TRBJ2-5, with D possibly TRBD2 on 6 matching bases. The V gene's germline CDR1 is LGHDT and CDR2 YNNKEL (reference sequence). Trimming took 4 bases from V and 4 from J, leaving 16 bases between them. The CDR3 length is 15 residues. CDR3 protein: CASSRRLEGGETQYF. The DNA for the CDR3 is TGTGCCAGCAGCCGAAGATTAGAGGGAGGAGAGACCCAGTACTTC.

The V and J genes are TRBV7-3 and TRBJ1-1; possible D gene TRBD1, 6 bases. Germline V lookup: CDR1 SGHTA, CDR2 FQGTGA. This CDR3 region has 14 residues. Trimming left V 5 bases short and J 1 base short, with 11 bases between. The CDR3 loop reads CASSATGRNTEAFF. The CDR3 bases are TGTGCCAGCAGCGCGACAGGAAGGAACACTGAAGCTTTCTTT.

This clonotype was seen ten or more times. The chain is built from TRBV27 and TRBJ1-1; D unclear. Germline V lookup: CDR1 MNHEY, CDR2 SMNVEV (reference sequence). CDR3 size: 14 residues. V shed 0 bases and J shed 6 bases, with 11 bases lying between them. The CDR3 nucleotides are TGTGCCAGCAGTTTATCTCCTCTTGGCGCTGAAGCTTTCTTT. The encoded protein is CASSLSPLGAEAFF.